Sequencing of this TCR beta chain was carried out in a study of Ad26.COV2.S vaccination and SARS-CoV-2 variants. Background on the study: Administration of Ad26.COV2.S was intramuscular, either once or twice 56 days apart.

Treatment defined: some 20 received Ad26.COV2.S at low or high dose, single or two shots; 5 received placebo; per-sample allocation not given. After the first vaccine or placebo injection, samples were drawn on day 63. TCRdb keeps only in-frame clones here, not all; method: immunoSEQ multiplex PCR. Among roughly 400,000 clones listed, about 90% were seen once. The germline V gene has CDR1 SEHNR and CDR2 FQNEAQ (reference sequence). The CDR3 has 14 amino acids. Between the trimmed V and J ends, which lost 0 bases and 9 bases, there was a span of 12 bases. V usage is TRBV7-9 and J usage is TRBJ2-1; D could derive from TRBD1 or TRBD2 (6 bases each). Sequences were derived from peripheral blood, sampled in a trial of Ad26.COV2.S vaccine versus placebo. The TCR was taken from a person aged 18-60 years who received the Ad26.COV2.S COVID-19 vaccine or a placebo. The CDR3 region has the DNA TGTGCCAGCAGCTTAGCGTCGGGGGCTGGTGAGCAGTTCTTC. Amino acid sequence: CASSLASGAGEQFF.